Sequencing of this T cell receptor (beta chain) was carried out in a study of Ad26.COV2.S vaccination and SARS-CoV-2 variants. The wider study: Enrolled in COV1001, the donor was in the Ad26.COV2.S trial arm, which received the vaccine. Findings and caveats of the study: Placebo and vaccine recipients had non-spike TCR breadth that was similar.

TCRdb keeps only in-frame clones here, not all; method: immunoSEQ multiplex PCR. Among over 400,000 clones listed, about 88% were seen once. Treatment given: around 19 received Ad26.COV2.S at low or high dose, single or two shots; 5 received placebo; per-sample allocation not given. Sampling took place 63 days after the first vaccine or placebo injection. Cohort 1b enrolled adults aged 18-55 years in Boston. A note on this clone: Its target is unknown.

In germline, CDR1 is SGHRS, CDR2 YFSETQ. The CDR3 runs to 14 residues. V was clipped by 4 bases and J by 8 bases; unmatched bases: 6. This clonotype was sampled from a person between 18 and 59 years old who received the Ad26.COV2.S COVID-19 vaccine or a placebo. The source was peripheral blood, collected in a trial of Ad26.COV2.S vaccine versus placebo. The J gene is TRBJ1-4, the V gene TRBV5-1, with 9 nucleotides matching TRBD1. The CDR3 here is CASSPGQGEEKLFF. The CDR3 nucleotides read TGCGCCAGCAGCCCGGGACAGGGTGAAGAAAAACTGTTTTTT.